This record concerns one T cell receptor beta chain sequence. No antigen is known for it. The input lacks base qualities; no much larger clone sits a single base away. The CDR3 runs 15 amino acids, cysteine and phenylalanine included. The entry retains the CDR3 DNA only, 45 bases that are in frame from base 1. CDR1 SGHRS and CDR2 YFSETQ are derived from the germline V gene. Compared with germline, V lacks 0 bases and J lacks 2 bases; bases without a gene match: 2. Libraries were made using the immunoSEQ multiplex PCR assay. For the multiplex PCR, a mixture combining 60 forward primers for TCR Vbeta segments and 13 reverse primers for TCR Jbeta segments was used. Amplification of the CDR3 region of rearranged TCR beta genes was performed with a multiplex PCR assay on genomic DNA. The Illumina HiSeq System was used to sequence the amplified TCR beta libraries as 87-base-pair reads. As for how the authors treated the data: A later analysis counted tens of millions of unique TCR beta chains across the 550 to 750 repertoires, and around 9.9 million of these chains were shared by at least two donors. Raw reads were error-corrected and collapsed into unique sequences with a nearest-neighbor algorithm that merged closely related sequences to remove PCR and sequencing errors. Alignment of CDR3 sequences to IMGT reference sequences was used to assign V, D and J gene segments. For a sequence to be retained, at least a six-nucleotide match to both a V gene segment and a J gene segment was required. Rearrangements were classified as productive when the CDR3 lacked stop codons and remained in frame with V and J, and all other rearrangements were classified as non-productive. CDR3 was defined by IMGT convention, running from the second conserved V-encoded cysteine to the conserved J-encoded phenylalanine. Sequences without an unambiguous match to a single V gene segment were excluded from the earlier analysis of about 600 of the donors. An earlier analysis of 587 of the donors called V segments functional above 56.7% productive rearrangements and segregating when the between-donor standard deviation exceeded 5%. To diagnose cytomegalovirus status from the catalog of TCR beta chain sequences, a statistical classification framework was built. In a later analysis, TCR nucleotide sequences were compared against IMGT/GENE-DB human TR gene sequences so that V and J genes could be assigned. Using the TCRdist pipeline, a later analysis assigned CDR3 sequences along with most-parsimonious VDJ recombination scenarios. In a later analysis, each TCR beta chain was defined by its CDR3 amino acid sequence together with its V-gene family, and reads lacking a unique V-gene family were excluded. As a way to deal with suspected cross-contamination and a sequencing artifact, a later analysis dropped approximately 570 nucleotide sequences that were highly shared and had low generation probability. In a later analysis, a clonal expansion index for each public chain was calculated from normalized within-repertoire ranks of inferred template counts. Generation probabilities in a later analysis came from a VDJ recombination model fitted to out-of-frame rearrangements, and those results were checked against IGoR. Hypergeometric tests were used in a later analysis to score TCR-TCR, TCR-HLA and TCR-CMV co-occurrence, with a repertoire-size bias correction applied to the TCR pairs. To estimate false discovery rates, a later analysis permuted the HLA or CMV assignments 20 times. In a later analysis, co-occurring TCRs were grouped using DBSCAN, with TCRdist sequence similarity added in when clustering inside HLA-allele-positive subsets. Co-occurrence clustering excluded repertoires with fewer than 30,000 or more than 120,000 public chains, plus five with anomalous nucleotide sharing. The table was pulled from immuneACCESS by TCRdb, which kept in-frame rearrangements only. Such tables lose some clones; where checked, under half of the loss comes from unresolved V genes, and the rest has no known cause. The V and J calls and clone size were taken over from that table, and D and trimming were inferred from the DNA. In all, the sample holds some 140,000 clones, and 75% to 90% of those were seen once. Under 8.5% of the sample goes to the ten largest clones.

The data derive from a study of cytomegalovirus exposure and HLA in healthy donors (dated by TCRdb to 2015 to 2018). With regard to the full study: In an earlier analysis of roughly 500 of the donors, 250 to 350 Gb of sequence data and some 120 million unique TCR beta sequences from about 190 million T cells were reported. A separate validation cohort of roughly 110 different subjects was used in addition to the approximately 700-subject first cohort. An early release covering roughly 600 HLA-typed donors comprised about 320 gigabases of sequencing data and roughly 85 million unique TCR sequences. The study profiled the T cell repertoires of 666 subjects by immunosequencing and related them to cytomegalovirus serostatus. All discovery cohort repertoires had been generated using a single sequencing platform. Donor age, sex, ethnicity and CMV serostatus were compiled alongside the repertoire data. An earlier analysis of approximately 580 of the donors used high-throughput TCR beta sequencing to judge whether each TCR beta V gene segment behaved as functional or pseudogenic. Rather than using new phenotypic data, the later analysis identified candidate immune exposures from TCR beta sequences and from how often those sequences occurred across donors. A later analysis re-analyzed previously published TCR beta repertoires from 660 or so donors and added high-resolution HLA genotyping to study TCR occurrence patterns. Both class I and class II loci were covered by HLA typing, at four-digit resolution. High-throughput TCR immunosequencing, statistical association of individual TCRs with disease status, and machine learning were combined to predict cytomegalovirus infection status. Several DR-DQ haplotypes were handled as single units for association and clustering because linkage in the cohort was strong. Among about 390 genotyped donors of the cohort, an average of around 240,000 unique TCR beta nucleotide sequences were sequenced per donor, about a sixth of them non-productive. Typing coverage differed by locus: A, B, C, DRB1 and DQB1 were typed in roughly 620-630 donors, DQA1 in about 500, DPA1 in 600 to 610, and DPB1 in approximately 450. The study was designed to test whether signatures of past pathogen exposure could be identified by cataloging public T cell receptors. Genome-wide SNP genotypes for about 55% of the 666 donors were used in a later genetic analysis, which treated that subset as a discovery cohort. Among the roughly 390 genotyped donors, approximately 81% belonged to the genetic ancestry cluster associated with self-reported Caucasian donors. The study at large found these results: V-gene and J-gene trimming of TCR beta chains was associated with a missense DCLRE1C variant in a later genetic analysis, and the association was replicated in an independent cohort. According to a later genetic analysis, donors in an Asian-associated ancestry cluster had fewer N-insertions in productive TCRs than the approximately 690-donor mean. Presence/absence analyses assumed roughly uniform sequencing depth across donors, an assumption that may not hold. A cluster of highly shared sequence variants was judged likely to be a technical artifact of the sequencing pipeline. A further reported finding was that TCR beta sequences accurately predicted the HLA-A and HLA-B alleles for most subjects in the first cohort. Strong co-occurrence of HLA alleles, especially DR and DQ, made assigning TCR associations to individual alleles difficult. A later analysis found that TCR association rates varied across HLA loci, with DRB1 alleles showing the most associated TCRs and HLA-C alleles the fewest. In both the original and validation cohorts, the classifier was reported to diagnose cytomegalovirus status with high specificity and sensitivity. In a later analysis, most CMV-associated TCR beta chains were found to appear HLA-restricted, with HLA associations seemingly driven largely by CMV exposure. Because HLA typing was unavailable for some donors at each locus, only the typed subset was used in association tests. It was suggested by the authors that the approach could potentially be generalized to other disease states and immunological phenotypes. In a later analysis, HLA-associated TCR beta chains were found to be more clonally expanded and to have lower generation probabilities than equally common non-associated chains. Some IMGT-functional V segments, including TRBV6-2 and TRBV6-3, could not be distinguished by the 87-base-pair reads and were therefore excluded. This cohort had only TCR beta chains sequenced, and the lack of alpha or paired-chain data limited which features could be detected. Correlated functional status among segregating V segments might reflect linkage disequilibrium, but an unknown experimental factor could not be ruled out. According to a later analysis, parvovirus B19, influenza, CMV and Epstein-Barr virus appeared linked to several top co-occurrence clusters. Specific HLA alleles were associated with more than 15,000 TCR beta sequences at a false discovery rate of 0.05 in a later analysis. In the study, about 150 TCR beta chains were listed as associated with cytomegalovirus. Across donors, most TCR sequences were observed very rarely, whereas some public TCRs were present in many individuals. The only immune exposure information available for the cohort was CMV serostatus. Three of the identified cytomegalovirus-associated TCR beta chains were confirmed in vitro to be specific for cytomegalovirus antigens. Because counts were too low, about 18 rarely observed V segments, including chromosome 9 orphons, were excluded from the earlier analysis of fewer than 650 of the donors. An earlier analysis of 587 of the donors showed that most TCR beta V segments appeared in productive rearrangements either about 90% or about 30% of the time, which broadly matched IMGT annotations.

The cohort comprised 710 or so healthy bone marrow donors. All cohort members were sampled while nominally healthy, although unrecorded immune exposures were likely present. The donor was CMV seropositive and was included in the group of 250 to 300 seropositive cohort members. A peripheral blood sample was collected from each donor, and TCR beta sequencing was performed on peripheral blood mononuclear cells. The Qiagen DNeasy Blood Extraction Kit was used to extract genomic DNA from the blood cell samples. This sequence uses TRBV5-1 and TRBJ2-5, with TRBD1 identical over 9 junction bases. Source material: PBMCs. The sequence derives from a woman between 25 and 40 years old in good health and CMV-seropositive. The CDR3 in this case is CASSLGQGGQETQYF. In nucleotide form, the sequence is TGCGCCAGCAGCTTGGGACAGGGGGGGCAAGAGACCCAGTACTTC.